The next 29 T cell receptor beta chains were all read from a single sample in a study of PD-1 blockade in classical Hodgkin lymphoma. All patients experienced relapse after autologous stem cell transplantation, and brentuximab vedotin exposure was variable. This table comes from immunoSEQ multiplex PCR, and its TCRdb copy is limited to in-frame clones, with some not included. The top ten clones hold roughly 16% of a sample with roughly 55,000 clones, about 85% of them seen once. Sequenced here: peripheral blood mononuclear cells (PBMCs), sampled at baseline. The receptors here all came from a human donor with classical Hodgkin lymphoma.

The sample holds a few counts of this clone. Other nucleotide sequences in the sample specify the same CDR3. The gene calls are TRBV30 and TRBJ2-5; D might be TRBD1 (5 bases). CDR1 and CDR2 from the germline V gene are GTSNPN and SVGIG (reference sequence). The CDR3 has 12 amino acids. The V and J ends lost 4 bases and 4 bases respectively, with 10 bases between them. Here the CDR3 reads CAWNRGAETQYF. Written as DNA, the CDR3 is TGTGCCTGGAATAGGGGCGCAGAGACCCAGTACTTC.

The V call is TRBV25-1, the J call TRBJ1-1, with D tentatively TRBD1 (5 bases). The ends were cut back, 3 bases at V and 6 bases at J, with 17 bases in the middle. This CDR3 is 15 amino acids long. The germline V gene encodes CDR1 MGHDK and CDR2 SYGVNS. Here the CDR3 reads CASSEGGAGRSEAFF. The CDR3 DNA sequence: TGTGCCAGCAGTGAGGGAGGTGCAGGGCGTTCTGAAGCTTTCTTT.

The table lists this clone with many counts. The V and J genes are TRBV27 and TRBJ1-2, with 7 bases that match TRBD1. The CDR3 contains 14 residues. The V and J ends lost 6 bases and 7 bases, in that order; junction bases with no gene match: 11. The germline V gene encodes CDR1 MNHEY and CDR2 SMNVEV (reference sequence). The CDR3 loop reads CASRPGQAISGYTF. CDR3 nucleotides: TGTGCCAGCAGACCTGGACAGGCCATAAGTGGCTACACCTTC.

The genes are TRBV18 and TRBJ2-7; D call uncertain. CDR1 KGHSH and CDR2 LQKENI come from the germline V gene. The V end was cut by 3 bases, the J end by 6 bases, with 9 bases between. The CDR3 loop spans 12 amino acids. CDR3 protein: CASSPGPGEQYV. The CDR3 DNA follows: TGTGCCAGCTCACCCGGTCCAGGCGAGCAGTACGTC.

The chain is built from TRBV19 and TRBJ1-1, with D perhaps matching TRBD1 (6 bases). Germline CDR1 reads LNHDA; CDR2 reads SQIVND (reference sequence). This CDR3 has 14 residues. Between the trimmed V and J ends, which lost 2 bases and 5 bases, there was a span of 12 bases. The CDR3 sequence is CASSIKYRGTEAFF. In DNA, the CDR3 is TGTGCCAGTAGTATAAAGTATAGGGGGACTGAAGCTTTCTTT. Full variable domain (missing parts from reference TRBV19 and TRBJ1-1): DGGITQSPKYLFRKEGQNVTLSCEQNLNHDAMYWYRQDPGQGLRLIYYSQIVNDFQKGDIAEGYSVSREKKESFPLTVTSAQKNPTAFYLCASSIKYRGTEAFFGQGTRLTVV.

This chain connects TRBV9 to TRBJ2-2; D unresolved. This CDR3 has 13 amino acids. The V gene lost 3 bases and the J gene lost 2 bases, with 5 bases spanning the gap. Germline V gene data show CDR1 as SGDLS and CDR2 as YYNGEE. The CDR3 region has the DNA TGTGCCAGCAGCGCAGGAAACACCGGGGAGCTGTTTTTT. Its translation: CASSAGNTGELFF.

The J gene is TRBJ2-1, the V gene TRBV5-6; TRBD2 matches 7 bases. Per germline, CDR1 SGHDT and CDR2 YYEEEE. The V segment lost 4 bases and the J segment 6 bases; nucleotides outside the gene matches: 7. This CDR3 comprises 14 residues. CDR3 nucleotides: TGTGCCAGCAGCGGGAGCGGGGAGGGCAATGAGCAGTTCTTC. This gives the protein CASSGSGEGNEQFF.

The chain couples TRBV9 to TRBJ2-3, with 9 bases fitting TRBD2. The CDR3 has 16 residues. After removal of 3 bases from V and 5 bases from J, the junction contained 10 bases not matched to a gene. The germline gives CDR1 SGDLS, CDR2 YYNGEE. CDR3 in amino acids: CASSAIIAGVGDTQYF. DNA of the CDR3: TGTGCCAGCAGCGCGATAATAGCGGGAGTAGGAGATACGCAGTATTTT.

This chain's CDR3 is CASSFHFGTGAHEQYF. The CDR3 nucleotides read TGTGCCAGCAGCTTCCATTTTGGGACAGGGGCCCACGAGCAGTACTTC. V is TRBV7-9 and J is TRBJ2-7; TRBD1 aligns across 10 bases. Germline lookup yields CDR1 SEHNR and CDR2 FQNEAQ (reference sequence). The CDR3 has 16 residues. Trimming took 3 bases from V and 5 from J; bases not matched to a gene: 10.

CDR3 sequence: CASSLEGTVYGYTF. The CDR3 DNA follows: TGTGCCAGCAGCTTAGAAGGGACCGTGTATGGCTACACCTTC. The rearrangement joins TRBV11-2 to TRBJ1-2; TRBD1 is a possible D gene (5 bases). This CDR3 is built from 14 residues. V lost 0 bases to trimming and J lost 5 bases, with 10 bases between them. Germline-derived CDR1 and CDR2 are SGHAT and FQNNGV.

The genes are TRBV6-6 and TRBJ1-2; possibly TRBD1 for D (5 bases). Trimming removed 0 bases at V and 7 bases at J, with 9 bases between. The length of the CDR3 is 13 residues. Germline values: CDR1 MNHNY, CDR2 SVGAGI (reference sequence). The CDR3 DNA is TGTGCCAGCAGTTACTCGGGGGTCGTTGGCTACACCTTC. The encoded protein is CASSYSGVVGYTF.

The chain couples TRBV10-3 to TRBJ1-1; D perhaps matches TRBD1 (6 bases). Per germline, CDR1 ENHRY and CDR2 SYGVKD. The CDR3 is 14 amino acids. The ends were cut back, 3 bases at V and 1 base at J, with 9 bases in the middle. The CDR3 sequence is CAISEQGRNTEAFF. The CDR3 nucleotides are TGTGCCATCAGTGAACAGGGTAGGAACACTGAAGCTTTCTTT.

This sequence joins TRBV6-5 and TRBJ2-7, with D possibly being TRBD1 or TRBD2 (5 bases each). Per germline, CDR1 MNHEY and CDR2 SVGAGI. Trimming removed 6 bases from V and 3 bases from J, with 18 bases in between. The CDR3 has 15 residues. Here the CDR3 DNA reads TGTGCCAGCAGCCGCCAGGACCGGGGCGTCTACGAGCAGTACTTC. Residues: CASSRQDRGVYEQYF.

The chain employs TRBV6-5 and TRBJ1-2; 7 bases map to TRBD1. The germline gives CDR1 MNHEY, CDR2 SVGAGI. The CDR3 has 14 residues. Unmatched junction bases numbered 8, after V lost 8 bases and J lost 2 bases. For the CDR3, the DNA is TGTGCCAGCGCCAAAACGACAGGGAACTATGGCTACACCTTC. It codes for CASAKTTGNYGYTF.

The chain couples TRBV9 to TRBJ2-7; 11 positions match TRBD2. This CDR3 is 15 amino acids long. Germline V gives CDR1 SGDLS, CDR2 YYNGEE. The V gene end was trimmed by 2 bases and the J gene end by 3 bases; junction bases not matched to a gene: 4. The CDR3: CASSVASGRIYEQYF. CDR3 nucleotides: TGTGCCAGCAGCGTCGCTAGCGGGAGGATCTACGAGCAGTACTTC.

V is TRBV6-1 and J is TRBJ1-2, with TRBD1 matching 10 bases. The germline V gene has CDR1 MNHNS and CDR2 SASEGT. This CDR3 is 14 amino acids long. V was clipped by 2 bases and J by 8 bases; unmatched bases: 5. CDR3 in amino acids: CASSEMGQGNGYTF. The CDR3 DNA reads as TGTGCCAGCAGTGAAATGGGACAGGGGAACGGCTACACCTTC.

The genes are TRBV27 and TRBJ1-1; D may be TRBD1 (6 bases). The CDR3 is 16 residues long. The germline V and J ends were trimmed by 4 bases and 10 bases, with 25 bases remaining between them. Germline values: CDR1 MNHEY, CDR2 SMNVEV (reference sequence). This chain's CDR3 is CASSYNVVQGGRRAFF. CDR3 DNA: TGTGCCAGCAGTTACAACGTCGTACAGGGTGGGCGAAGAGCTTTCTTT.

This clone was observed once. This chain links TRBV27 with TRBJ2-7; possible D gene TRBD1, 5 bases. V was pared by 7 bases and J by 2 bases, with 15 bases between. The germline V gene has CDR1 MNHEY and CDR2 SMNVEV (reference sequence). This CDR3 is built from 14 residues. The CDR3: CASTSLVGPYEQYF. CDR3 coding DNA: TGTGCCAGCACCTCATTGGTGGGGCCCTACGAGCAGTACTTC.

This sequence joins TRBV9 and TRBJ1-4, with D unclear. Germline lookup yields CDR1 SGDLS and CDR2 YYNGEE. V dropped 3 bases and J dropped 12 bases, with 9 bases sitting between them. The CDR3 consists of 11 residues. The CDR3 spells CASSGSEELFF. CDR3 nucleotides: TGTGCCAGCAGCGGATCAGAGGAACTGTTTTTT.

The V gene is TRBV6-5, the J gene TRBJ2-1; D call uncertain. Germline V CDR1 and CDR2: MNHEY, SVGAGI. The CDR3 loop spans 15 amino acids. Trimming cost V 2 bases and J 10 bases, with 18 bases left between them. The chain's CDR3 is CASSYVGARLWEQFF. The CDR3 nucleotides read TGTGCCAGCAGTTACGTCGGAGCTCGGCTTTGGGAGCAGTTCTTC.

The J gene is TRBJ2-1, the V gene TRBV11-2; D ambiguous. V was clipped by 7 bases and J by 5 bases, with 9 bases between them. Germline CDR1 is SGHAT and CDR2 is FQNNGV. This CDR3 is built from 12 residues. The CDR3 reads CASMRLDNEQFF. DNA for the CDR3: TGTGCCAGCATGCGGCTCGACAATGAGCAGTTCTTC. The full variable domain, rest sourced from reference TRBV11-2 and TRBJ2-1, is EAGVAQSPRYKIIEKRQSVAFWCNPISGHATLYWYQQILGQGPKLLIQFQNNGVVDDSQLPKDRFSAERLKGVDSTLKIQPAKLEDSAVYLCASMRLDNEQFFGPGTRLTVL.

This clone occurred a few times. The chain carries TRBV4-3 and TRBJ1-3, with a tentative D call TRBD1 (5 bases). The germline CDR1 and CDR2 sequences are LGHNA and YSLEER. V was shortened by 4 bases and J by 0 bases, with 13 bases between the two germline ends. The CDR3 length is 16 residues. CDR3: CASSPGGTLSGNTIYF. The CDR3 region has the DNA TGCGCCAGCAGCCCGGGGGGGACGCTCTCTGGAAACACCATATATTTT.

This sequence joins TRBV19 and TRBJ2-1; a possible D gene is TRBD1 (5 bases). Trimming cost V 2 bases and J 2 bases, with 10 bases left between them. The CDR3 contains 15 residues. From germline, CDR1 is LNHDA and CDR2 SQIVND (reference sequence). CDR3 coding DNA: TGTGCCAGTAGTATATGGCAGGGCCCCTACAATGAGCAGTTCTTC. This sequence encodes CASSIWQGPYNEQFF. The variable domain in full, completed from reference TRBV19 and TRBJ2-1, reads DGGITQSPKYLFRKEGQNVTLSCEQNLNHDAMYWYRQDPGQGLRLIYYSQIVNDFQKGDIAEGYSVSREKKESFPLTVTSAQKNPTAFYLCASSIWQGPYNEQFFGPGTRLTVL.

This chain links TRBV29-1 with TRBJ2-1, with TRBD2 identical over 7 bases. After removal of 0 bases from V and 7 bases from J, the junction contained 3 bases not matched to a gene. Germline V gives CDR1 SQVTM, CDR2 ANQGSEA. CDR3 length equals 13 residues. Here the CDR3 reads CSVEEGGWNEQFF. Written as DNA, the CDR3 is TGCAGCGTTGAAGAGGGGGGGTGGAATGAGCAGTTCTTC.

The gene calls are TRBV7-3 and TRBJ2-7; TRBD2 matches at 13 bases. CDR1 and CDR2 from the germline V gene are SGHTA and FQGTGA. V dropped 5 bases and J dropped 7; count of bases not matched to a gene: 8. This CDR3 is built from 15 residues. The CDR3 protein is CASSLAGTSGEEQYF. As DNA, the CDR3 is TGTGCCAGCAGCCTAGCCGGGACTAGCGGGGAAGAGCAGTACTTC.

The chain carries TRBV11-2 and TRBJ1-1, with D possibly being TRBD1 (5 bases). The CDR3 extends over 15 amino acids. Trimming removed 0 bases from V and 6 bases from J, with 14 bases in between. CDR1 and CDR2 (germline): SGHAT, FQNNGV. The CDR3 loop is CASSLEPGTSSEAFF. In nucleotides, the CDR3 is TGTGCCAGCAGCTTAGAGCCCGGGACCAGCTCTGAAGCTTTCTTT.

The J gene is TRBJ2-5, the V gene TRBV18, with D perhaps TRBD2 (6 bases). Germline V gives CDR1 KGHSH, CDR2 LQKENI. V lost 1 base and J 5 bases, leaving 11 bases between the germline ends. The CDR3 extends over 14 amino acids. For the CDR3, the DNA is TGTGCCAGCTCACCACAGGCAGGAGGGGAGACCCAGTACTTC. As protein: CASSPQAGGETQYF.

The J gene is TRBJ1-5, the V gene TRBV2; a possible D gene is TRBD1 (5 bases). Trimming cost V 6 bases and J 0 bases, with 9 bases left between them. The CDR3 is made up of 14 amino acids. Germline V gene lookup returns CDR1 SNHLY and CDR2 FYNNEI. The CDR3 here is CASRAGTSNQPQHF. The DNA for the CDR3 is TGTGCCAGCAGGGCAGGGACTAGCAATCAGCCCCAGCATTTT.

In its sample, this clone was seen a few times. V usage is TRBV28 and J usage is TRBJ1-5; D gene uncertain. CDR1 is MDHEN, CDR2 SYDVKM, per germline. The CDR3 is 11 residues long. The V end was cut by 5 bases, the J end by 7 bases, with 6 bases between. The CDR3 sequence: CASSLGQPQHF. In DNA, the CDR3 is TGTGCCAGCAGTCTCGGACAGCCCCAGCATTTT. The variable domain in full, with the rest retrieved from reference TRBV28 and TRBJ1-5, is DVKVTQSSRYLVKRTGEKVFLECVQDMDHENMFWYRQDPGLGLRLIYFSYDVKMKEKGDIPEGYSVSREKKERFSLILESASTNQTSMYLCASSLGQPQHFGDGTRLSIL.